The sequence of this T cell receptor (beta chain) was determined in a study of blood T cell repertoires in COVID-19. Study context: PBMCs, B-cell-depleted T cells, or T cells were the source of the cDNA or gDNA that made up the material.

As originally analysed: From reference gene primer amplification, estimates of nucleated cell counts were derived. Profiling relied on immunoSEQ multiplex PCR, and the TCRdb table lists in-frame clones only, not all of them. The D gene and trimming were derived from the DNA, and the V and J assignments and clone size from that table. Here the sample spans over 300,000 clones, 87% being singletons. The V and J ends lost 3 bases and 6 bases respectively, with 11 bases between them. The CDR3 extends over 12 amino acids. Germline CDR1 DFQATT, CDR2 SNEGSKA (reference sequence). Participant age was about 18 to 100 years, and participants resided in 20 to 30 US areas. Cohorts were based on clinical histories the participants reported.

The source material was PBMCs or T cells enriched from blood (not recorded which). The chain recombines TRBV20-1 with TRBJ1-1; D might be TRBD1 (6 bases). This receptor was identified in a woman aged 25 to 39 who had recovered from COVID-19. The CDR3 bases are TGCAGTGCTAGTAAAAGGGGGTCTGAAGCTTTCTTT. Its translation: CSASKRGSEAFF.